Detailed here is one TCR beta chain. In the authors' workflow: Reference gene primer amplification yielded estimated nucleated cell counts. Sequencing used immunoSEQ multiplex PCR; TCRdb keeps in-frame clones, though not all of them. For V, J and clone size, that table is used; D and trimming come from the DNA. Of roughly 330,000 clones listed, around 87% are singletons. Germline CDR1 and CDR2: MNHNS and SASEGT. The V gene lost 10 bases and the J gene lost 2 bases, with 9 bases spanning the gap. The CDR3 covers 11 residues. The data belong to a study of blood T cell repertoires in COVID-19. Study-wide context: From T cells, B-cell-depleted T cells, or PBMCs came the material, which was cDNA or gDNA.

The participants were between about 18 and 90 years old and came from under 25 US areas. This clonotype was obtained from a woman in her twenties or thirties who had recovered from COVID-19. The chain recombines TRBV6-1 with TRBJ2-7; a weak D match, TRBD1 (5 bases). The sample comprised PBMCs or T cells enriched from blood (not recorded which). CDR3 nucleotides: TGTGCCACTGGGGCTGCCTACGAGCAGTACTTC. Translated: CATGAAYEQYF.